These 6 T cell receptor beta chains came from one sample sequenced in a study of blood T cell repertoires in COVID-19. Only in-frame clones appear in the TCRdb table, and some are missing; sequencing was by immunoSEQ multiplex PCR. Of 240,000 or so clones listed, approximately 87% are singletons. The sequenced sample was peripheral blood. These receptors came from a man between 60 and 70 years old with acute or convalescent COVID-19.

The chain is built from TRBV4-3 and TRBJ2-3, with a weak D call TRBD1 (6 bases). The germline CDR1 and CDR2 sequences are LGHNA and YSLEER. V lost 1 base to trimming and J lost 5 bases, with 13 bases between them. The CDR3 is 15 amino acids. CDR3 sequence (DNA): TGCGCCAGCAGCCAAGCCGGGGACATGAAAGATACGCAGTATTTT. This sequence encodes CASSQAGDMKDTQYF.

This chain joins TRBV4-1 and TRBJ1-2; the D is unclear. CDR1 and CDR2 from the germline V gene are MGHRA and YSYEKL. Trimming left V 0 bases short and J 2 bases short, with 7 bases between. This CDR3 spans 14 amino acids. The CDR3 region is CASSQDPGNYGYTF. CDR3 DNA sequence: TGCGCCAGCAGCCAAGACCCGGGGAACTATGGCTACACCTTC.

This chain links TRBV30 with TRBJ1-2; no clear D. The germline CDR1 and CDR2 sequences are GTSNPN and SVGIG (reference sequence). The CDR3 spans 14 residues. The V end lost 4 bases, the J end lost 4 bases, and 16 bases lay between the germline ends. CDR3 loop: CAWTAGNWGYGYTF. DNA for the CDR3: TGTGCCTGGACCGCGGGGAATTGGGGCTATGGCTACACCTTC.

The chain carries TRBV25-1 and TRBJ2-1; the match to TRBD2 covers 7 bases. Trimming cost V 1 base and J 0 bases; bases outside gene matches: 0. The germline CDR1 and CDR2 sequences are MGHDK and SYGVNS. CDR3 length equals 15 residues. CDR3 residues: CASSEWGGSYNEQFF. CDR3 nucleotide sequence: TGTGCCAGCAGTGAATGGGGGGGCTCCTACAATGAGCAGTTCTTC.

Worth noting for this clone: Different DNA sequences within this sample yield the same CDR3. The chain couples TRBV5-1 to TRBJ2-2; 7 bases align to TRBD2. The CDR3 totals 14 residues. Trimming took 0 bases from V and 7 from J; bases not matched to a gene: 3. From germline, CDR1 is SGHRS and CDR2 YFSETQ. CDR3 DNA sequence: TGCGCCAGCAGCTTGGAAGGCGGGAGCGGGGAGCTGTTTTTT. Translated, it gives CASSLEGGSGELFF. Drawing the rest from reference TRBV5-1 and TRBJ2-2, the complete variable domain is KAGVTQTPRYLIKTRGQQVTLSCSPISGHRSVSWYQQTPGQGLQFLFEYFSETQRNKGNFPGRFSGRQFSNSRSEMNVSTLELGDSALYLCASSLEGGSGELFFGEGSRLTVL.

The chain employs TRBV5-1 and TRBJ2-7, with 10 positions matching TRBD1. The CDR3 is 14 residues long. Losses at the gene ends were 7 bases for V and 2 bases for J; bases not matched to a gene: 6. Per the germline V gene, CDR1 is SGHRS and CDR2 is YFSETQ. This CDR3 is CASSRDRGPYEQYF. For the CDR3, the DNA is TGCGCCAGCTCCCGGGACAGGGGACCCTACGAGCAGTACTTC.